A single sample is the source of the 11 T cell receptor beta chains below, sequenced in a study of T cells in Graves' hyperthyroidism and ophthalmopathy. What was amplified from RNA transcripts were TCR beta CDR3 regions. First-round RT-PCR targeting the TCR CDR3 was performed with the HTBI primer set. TCRdb used MiXCR to reprocess the multiplex PCR reads, holding one entry per CDR3 protein. The profile shows some 720,000 distinct CDR3 sequences, about 16% of them singletons. The sample consisted of blood. These receptors all stem from a man between 18 and 29 years old with Graves' hyperthyroidism.

The chain joins TRBV27 to TRBJ1-6; D is unresolved. This CDR3 comprises 15 residues. Germline CDR1 is MNHEY and CDR2 is SMNVEV (reference sequence). Trimming pared 1 base from V and 7 bases from J, leaving 11 bases between. The CDR3 DNA sequence: TGTGCCAGCAGTTTATTGGAGCGTCCGAATTCACCCCTCCACTTT. Translation gives CASSLLERPNSPLHF.

This clonotype was detected many times. The chain uses TRBV12-3 or TRBV12-4 and TRBJ2-7; no firm D call. The CDR3 consists of 15 residues. V was clipped by 2 bases and J by 0 bases, with 11 bases between them. In DNA form, the CDR3 reads TGTGCCAGCAGTTTAATGGATACCAGCTCCTACGAGCAGTACTTC. Translating gives CASSLMDTSSYEQYF.

The chain has TRBV7-9 and TRBJ1-6; no reliable D call. CDR1 is SEHNR, CDR2 FQNEAQ, per germline (reference sequence). Trimming took 3 bases from V and 7 from J, leaving 7 bases between them. CDR3 size: 13 residues. The CDR3 reads CASSLVLNSPLHF. The CDR3 DNA follows: TGTGCCAGCAGCTTGGTCCTCAATTCACCCCTCCACTTT.

This clonotype was counted at least ten times. The chain links TRBV7-3 to TRBJ2-1; TRBD1 aligns across 10 bases. Germline V gene lookup returns CDR1 SGHTA and CDR2 FQGTGA. Losses at the gene ends were 4 bases for V and 7 bases for J; bases not matched to a gene: 4. This CDR3 has 14 amino acids. The CDR3 here is CASSSRQGANEQFF. CDR3 in DNA: TGTGCCAGCAGCTCGCGACAGGGGGCTAATGAGCAGTTCTTC.

This clonotype has only a few counts. The rearrangement links TRBV7-9 to TRBJ2-7, with D maybe TRBD2 (5 bases). Trimming pared 5 bases from V and 3 bases from J, leaving 14 bases between. This CDR3 contains 14 residues. Per the germline V gene, CDR1 is SEHNR and CDR2 is FQNEAQ (reference sequence). In nucleotides, the CDR3 is TGTGCCAGCAGCCCAGAGGGTTCCCGCTACGAGCAGTACTTC. Its protein is CASSPEGSRYEQYF.

This clonotype has a handful of counts. The chain carries TRBV11-2 and TRBJ2-5; 9 bases line up with TRBD1. Germline V gene data show CDR1 as SGHAT and CDR2 as FQNNGV. V gave up 10 bases and J gave up 2 bases; unmatched junction bases: 5. The CDR3 consists of 13 residues. CDR3 sequence: CATIGQGQETQYF. CDR3 in DNA: TGTGCCACAATAGGACAGGGGCAAGAGACCCAGTACTTC.

This clonotype was seen more than once but under ten times. Being one base from a much bigger clone, this may be a read error. The final CDR3 position lacks the conserved phenylalanine or tryptophan, pointing to a likely read error. The chain couples TRBV7-2 to TRBJ2-7; weak D call: TRBD2 (5 bases). CDR3 length: 13 amino acids. Trimming pared 5 bases from V and 3 bases from J, leaving 11 bases between. Germline-derived CDR1 and CDR2 are SGHTA and FQGNSA. Here the CDR3 reads CASSRGWDYEQYL. CDR3 sequence (DNA): TGTGCCAGCAGCCGCGGGTGGGACTACGAGCAGTACCTC.

V gene TRBV7-6 combines with J gene TRBJ1-2; D remains ambiguous. Germline V gene lookup returns CDR1 SGHVS and CDR2 FNYEAQ. The V gene lost 2 bases and the J gene lost 6 bases, with 13 bases spanning the gap. The CDR3 loop spans 14 amino acids. Written as DNA, the CDR3 is TGTGCCAGCAGCTTAATGGCCGGGGATCATGGCTACACCTTC. Its translation is CASSLMAGDHGYTF.

This clonotype was seen only a few times. Being one base from a much bigger clone, this may be a read error. The rearrangement joins TRBV9 to TRBJ1-2; the D is unclear. This CDR3 spans 13 amino acids. V lost 0 bases to trimming and J lost 0 bases, with 3 bases between them. CDR1 and CDR2 (germline): SGDLS, YYNGEE. The CDR3 here is CASSVEANYGYTF. DNA of the CDR3: TGTGCCAGCAGCGTAGAAGCTAACTATGGCTACACCTTC.

This clonotype was recorded many times. V and J are TRBV3-1 and TRBJ2-1; 10 positions agree with TRBD2. V lost 5 bases, J lost 5 bases, and 6 bases stayed unmatched. The germline CDR1 and CDR2 sequences are LGHDT and YNNKEL (reference sequence). The CDR3 loop spans 15 amino acids. As DNA, the CDR3 is TGTGCCAGCAGCGCCAGCGGGAGGGGTCACAATGAGCAGTTCTTC. It codes for CASSASGRGHNEQFF.

A note on this clonotype: At one end the junction does not follow the germline gene, possibly because of a read error. The V gene is TRBV4-3, the J gene TRBJ2-1; tentative D call: TRBD2 (6 bases). The CDR3 has 16 residues. Per the germline V gene, CDR1 is LGHNA and CDR2 is YSLEER. The CDR3 loop is CANSPSPGEAYNEQFF. DNA of the CDR3: TGCGCCAACAGCCCATCACCGGGAGAGGCCTACAATGAGCAGTTCTTC.